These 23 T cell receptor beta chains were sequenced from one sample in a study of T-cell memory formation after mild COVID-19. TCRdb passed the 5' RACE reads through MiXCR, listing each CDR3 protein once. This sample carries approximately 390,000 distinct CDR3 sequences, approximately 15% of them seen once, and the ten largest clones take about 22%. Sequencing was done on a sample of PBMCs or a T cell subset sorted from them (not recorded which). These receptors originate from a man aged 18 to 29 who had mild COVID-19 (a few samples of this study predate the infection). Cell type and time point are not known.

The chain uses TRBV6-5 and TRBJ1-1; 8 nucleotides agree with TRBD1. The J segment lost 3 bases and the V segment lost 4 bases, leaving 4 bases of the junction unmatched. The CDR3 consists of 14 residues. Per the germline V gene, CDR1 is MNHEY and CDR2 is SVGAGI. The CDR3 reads CASSFRGRHTEAFF. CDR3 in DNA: TGTGCCAGCAGTTTCAGGGGGCGCCACACTGAAGCTTTCTTT.

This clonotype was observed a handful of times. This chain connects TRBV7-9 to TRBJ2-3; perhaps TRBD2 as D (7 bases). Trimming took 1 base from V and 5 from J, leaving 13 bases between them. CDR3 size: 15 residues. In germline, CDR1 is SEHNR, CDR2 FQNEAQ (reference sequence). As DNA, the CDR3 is TGTGCCAGCAGCTTAGTCGGAGGGGGGGAAGATACGCAGTATTTT. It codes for CASSLVGGGEDTQYF.

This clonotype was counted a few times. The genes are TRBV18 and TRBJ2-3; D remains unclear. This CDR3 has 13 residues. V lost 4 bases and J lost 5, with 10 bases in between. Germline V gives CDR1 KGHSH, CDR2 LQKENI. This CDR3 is CASSRDVEDTQYF. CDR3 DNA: TGTGCCAGCTCACGCGATGTTGAAGATACGCAGTATTTT. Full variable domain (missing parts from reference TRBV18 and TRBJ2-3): NAGVMQNPRHLVRRRGQEARLRCSPMKGHSHVYWYRQLPEEGLKFMVYLQKENIIDESGMPKERFSAEFPKEGPSILRIQQVVRGDSAAYFCASSRDVEDTQYFGPGTRLTVL.

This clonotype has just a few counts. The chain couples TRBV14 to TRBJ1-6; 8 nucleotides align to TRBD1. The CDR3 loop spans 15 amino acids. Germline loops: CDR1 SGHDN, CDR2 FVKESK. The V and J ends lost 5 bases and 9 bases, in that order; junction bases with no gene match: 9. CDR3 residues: CASSEGQGGGSPLHF. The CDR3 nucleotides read TGTGCCAGCAGCGAAGGACAGGGTGGTGGTTCACCCCTCCACTTT.

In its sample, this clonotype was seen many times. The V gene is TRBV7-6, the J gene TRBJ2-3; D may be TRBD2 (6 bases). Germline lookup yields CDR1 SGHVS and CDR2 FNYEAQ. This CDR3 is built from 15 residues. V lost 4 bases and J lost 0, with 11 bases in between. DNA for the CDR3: TGTGCCAGCAGCTCCTCCGGGACTAGCACAGATACGCAGTATTTT. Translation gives CASSSSGTSTDTQYF.

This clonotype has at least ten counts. The CDR3 DNA reads as TGCGCCAGCAGAAGCGGGGGACTATCAAAAGAGACCCAGTACTTC. It codes for CASRSGGLSKETQYF. V and J are TRBV5-1 and TRBJ2-5, with 8 bases lining up with TRBD2. CDR1 is SGHRS and CDR2 is YFSETQ in the germline V gene. Trimming at V came to 5 bases and at J to 3 bases, leaving 9 bases not matched to a gene. The CDR3 spans 15 residues.

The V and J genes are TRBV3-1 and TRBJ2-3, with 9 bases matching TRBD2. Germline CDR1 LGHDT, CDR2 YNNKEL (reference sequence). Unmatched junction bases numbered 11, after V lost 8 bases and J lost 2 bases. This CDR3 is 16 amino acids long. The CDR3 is CASSTTERGATDTQYF. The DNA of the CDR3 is TGTGCCAGCTCCACCACCGAGCGGGGGGCCACAGATACGCAGTATTTT.

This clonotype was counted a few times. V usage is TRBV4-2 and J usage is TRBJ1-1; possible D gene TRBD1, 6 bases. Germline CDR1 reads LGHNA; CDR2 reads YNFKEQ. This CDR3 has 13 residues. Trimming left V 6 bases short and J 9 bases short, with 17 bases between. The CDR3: CASSRGQGTQAFF. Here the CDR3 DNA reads TGTGCCAGCAGTCGTGGCCAGGGGACACAAGCTTTCTTT.

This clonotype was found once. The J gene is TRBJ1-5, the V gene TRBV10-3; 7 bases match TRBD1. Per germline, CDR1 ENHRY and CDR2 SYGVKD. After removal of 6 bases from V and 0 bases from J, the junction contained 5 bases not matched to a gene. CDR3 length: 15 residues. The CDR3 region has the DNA TGTGCCATCAGCCTAGGGACAGATAGCAATCAGCCCCAGCATTTT. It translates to CAISLGTDSNQPQHF.

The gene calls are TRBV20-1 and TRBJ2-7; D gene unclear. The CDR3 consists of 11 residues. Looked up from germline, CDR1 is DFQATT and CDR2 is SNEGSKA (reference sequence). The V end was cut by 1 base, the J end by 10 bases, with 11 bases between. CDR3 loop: CSARVTGDQYV. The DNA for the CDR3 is TGCAGTGCTAGAGTTACCGGAGATCAGTACGTC.

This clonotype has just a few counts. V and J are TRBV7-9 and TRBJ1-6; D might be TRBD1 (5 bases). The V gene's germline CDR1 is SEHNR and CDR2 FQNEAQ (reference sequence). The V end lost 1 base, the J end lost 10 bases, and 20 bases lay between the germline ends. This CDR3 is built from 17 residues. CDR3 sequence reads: CASSLGGDFPSRSPLHF. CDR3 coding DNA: TGTGCCAGCAGCTTAGGGGGGGACTTCCCATCCCGATCACCCCTCCACTTT.

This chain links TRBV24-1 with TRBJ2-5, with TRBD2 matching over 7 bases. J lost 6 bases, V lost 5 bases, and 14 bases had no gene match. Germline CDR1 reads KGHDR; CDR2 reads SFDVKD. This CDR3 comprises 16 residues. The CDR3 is CATSAPGSGGGKTQYF. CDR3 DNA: TGTGCCACCAGTGCCCCCGGCTCGGGGGGAGGAAAGACCCAGTACTTC.

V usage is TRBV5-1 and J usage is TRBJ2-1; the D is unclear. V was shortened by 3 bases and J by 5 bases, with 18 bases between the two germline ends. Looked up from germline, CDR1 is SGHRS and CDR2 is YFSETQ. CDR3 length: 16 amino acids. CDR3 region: CASSWGSGYYNNEQFF. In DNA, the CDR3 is TGCGCCAGCAGCTGGGGTTCGGGCTACTACAACAATGAGCAGTTCTTC.

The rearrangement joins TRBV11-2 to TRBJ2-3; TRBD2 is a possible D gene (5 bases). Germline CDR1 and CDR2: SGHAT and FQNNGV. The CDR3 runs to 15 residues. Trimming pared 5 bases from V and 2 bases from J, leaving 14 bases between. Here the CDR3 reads CASSRGSYITDTQYF. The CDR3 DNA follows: TGTGCCAGCAGCCGGGGATCCTACATCACAGATACGCAGTATTTT.

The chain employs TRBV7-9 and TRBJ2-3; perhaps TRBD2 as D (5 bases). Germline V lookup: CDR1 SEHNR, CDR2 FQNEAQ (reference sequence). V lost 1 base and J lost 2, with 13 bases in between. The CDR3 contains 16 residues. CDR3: CASSLVPTSFTDTQYF. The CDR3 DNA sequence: TGTGCCAGCAGCTTAGTCCCCACTAGTTTCACAGATACGCAGTATTTT.

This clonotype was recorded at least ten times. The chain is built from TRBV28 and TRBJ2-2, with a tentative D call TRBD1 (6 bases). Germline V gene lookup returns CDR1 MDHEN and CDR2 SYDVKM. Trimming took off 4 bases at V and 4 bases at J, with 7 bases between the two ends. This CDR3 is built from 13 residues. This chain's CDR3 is CASSSDSTGELFF. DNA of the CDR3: TGTGCCAGCAGTTCGGACAGCACCGGGGAGCTGTTTTTT. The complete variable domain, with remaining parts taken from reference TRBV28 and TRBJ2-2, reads DVKVTQSSRYLVKRTGEKVFLECVQDMDHENMFWYRQDPGLGLRLIYFSYDVKMKEKGDIPEGYSVSREKKERFSLILESASTNQTSMYLCASSSDSTGELFFGEGSRLTVL.

The CDR3 DNA sequence: TGCGCCAGCAGGGGAGGGGCAGATACGCAGTATTTT. Translation: CASRGGADTQYF. The gene calls are TRBV5-1 and TRBJ2-3; 7 positions agree with TRBD2. Germline V gene data show CDR1 as SGHRS and CDR2 as YFSETQ. This CDR3 comprises 12 residues. Trimming removed 5 bases from V and 4 bases from J; junction bases left unmatched: 1.

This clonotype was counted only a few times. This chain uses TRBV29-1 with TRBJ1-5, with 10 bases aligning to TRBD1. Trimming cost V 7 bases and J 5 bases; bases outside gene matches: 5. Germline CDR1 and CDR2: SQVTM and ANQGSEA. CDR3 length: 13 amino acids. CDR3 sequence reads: CSAVTGGDQPQHF. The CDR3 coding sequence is TGCAGCGCAGTGACAGGGGGCGATCAGCCCCAGCATTTT.

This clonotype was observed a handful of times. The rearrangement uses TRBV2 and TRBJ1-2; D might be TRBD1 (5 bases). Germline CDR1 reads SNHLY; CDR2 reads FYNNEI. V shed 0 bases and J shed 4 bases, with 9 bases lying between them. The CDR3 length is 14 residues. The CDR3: CASSEAQGTYGYTF. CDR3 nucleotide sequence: TGTGCCAGCAGTGAAGCGCAAGGGACCTATGGCTACACCTTC. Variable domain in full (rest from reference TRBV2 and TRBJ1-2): EPEVTQTPSHQVTQMGQEVILRCVPISNHLYFYWYRQILGQKVEFLVSFYNNEISEKSEIFDDQFSVERPDGSNFTLKIRSTKLEDSAMYFCASSEAQGTYGYTFGSGTRLTVV.

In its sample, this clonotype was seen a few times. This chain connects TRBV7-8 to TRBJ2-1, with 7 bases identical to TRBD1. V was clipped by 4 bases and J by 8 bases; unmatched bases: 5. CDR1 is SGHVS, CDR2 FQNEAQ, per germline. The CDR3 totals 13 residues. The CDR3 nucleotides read TGTGCCAGCAGCTCAAGGGGGCTGGATGAGCAGTTCTTC. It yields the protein CASSSRGLDEQFF. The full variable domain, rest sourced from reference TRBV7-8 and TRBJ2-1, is GAGVSQSPRYKVAKRGQDVALRCDPISGHVSLFWYQQALGQGPEFLTYFQNEAQLDKSGLPSDRFFAERPEGSVSTLKIQRTQQEDSAVYLCASSSRGLDEQFFGPGTRLTVL.

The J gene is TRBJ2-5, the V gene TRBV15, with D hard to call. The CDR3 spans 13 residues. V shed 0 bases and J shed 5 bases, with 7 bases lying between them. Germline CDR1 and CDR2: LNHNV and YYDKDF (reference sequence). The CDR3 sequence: CATSRDLGETQYF. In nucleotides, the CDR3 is TGTGCCACCAGCAGAGATCTCGGGGAGACCCAGTACTTC.

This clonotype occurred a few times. CDR3 residues: CASSLQDRGGETQYF. CDR3 bases: TGTGCCAGCAGCTTACAGGACAGGGGCGGAGAGACCCAGTACTTC. The V gene is TRBV7-2, the J gene TRBJ2-5; 9 bases fit TRBD1. Germline assignment: CDR1 SGHTA and CDR2 FQGNSA. The CDR3 loop spans 15 amino acids. Trimming at V came to 2 bases and at J to 4 bases, leaving 5 bases not matched to a gene.

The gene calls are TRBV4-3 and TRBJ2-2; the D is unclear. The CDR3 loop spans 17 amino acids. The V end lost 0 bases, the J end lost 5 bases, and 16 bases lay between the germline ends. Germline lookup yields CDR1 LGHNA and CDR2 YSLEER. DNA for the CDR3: TGCGCCAGCAGCCAAGATATGGGGTTTGGGTTTACCGGGGAGCTGTTTTTT. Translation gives CASSQDMGFGFTGELFF.